These 27 T cell receptor beta chains were all obtained from the same sample, sequenced in a study of blood T cell repertoires in COVID-19. Assay used: immunoSEQ multiplex PCR; TCRdb lists only in-frame clones, some missing. The sample lists about 49,000 clones; about four fifths were seen once. The specimen was peripheral blood. These TCRs come from a woman aged 60-75 years with acute or convalescent COVID-19.

The chain combines TRBV2 with TRBJ1-1, with a weak D call TRBD1 (5 bases). The CDR3 consists of 13 residues. In germline, CDR1 is SNHLY, CDR2 FYNNEI. The V and J ends lost 5 bases and 7 bases respectively, with 14 bases between them. In DNA form, the CDR3 reads TGTGCCAGCAGTCCTGGACAAGGCCTTGAAGCTTTCTTT. The encoded protein is CASSPGQGLEAFF.

The V gene is TRBV2, the J gene TRBJ1-1; the D gene is possibly TRBD1 (5 bases). CDR1 and CDR2 (germline): SNHLY, FYNNEI. Between the trimmed V and J ends, which lost 6 bases and 6 bases, there was a span of 17 bases. The CDR3 has 14 residues. CDR3 bases: TGTGCCAGCAGGGTGGACACCGCTATTTCTGAAGCTTTCTTT. Translated, it gives CASRVDTAISEAFF.

The chain links TRBV2 to TRBJ2-7; a possible D gene is TRBD1 (6 bases). The CDR3 totals 15 residues. The V end was cut by 5 bases, the J end by 4 bases, with 18 bases between. CDR1 and CDR2 (germline): SNHLY, FYNNEI. The CDR3 coding sequence is TGTGCCAGCAGTACACAGGGCAGGGGAAATTACGAGCAGTACTTC. This translates into CASSTQGRGNYEQYF.

The J gene is TRBJ2-7, the V gene TRBV19; 7 nucleotides match TRBD2. V lost 2 bases and J lost 7; bases outside the gene matches: 11. From germline, CDR1 is LNHDA and CDR2 SQIVND (reference sequence). The CDR3 has 15 residues. This CDR3 is CASSIFGGTTEEQYF. CDR3 coding DNA: TGTGCCAGTAGTATATTCGGCGGGACTACGGAAGAGCAGTACTTC.

The count of this clone is one. The chain joins TRBV2 to TRBJ2-5, with 14 bases identical to TRBD2. The CDR3 totals 14 residues. V lost 6 bases and J lost 6; bases outside the gene matches: 3. Germline values: CDR1 SNHLY, CDR2 FYNNEI. The DNA of the CDR3 is TGTGCCAGCAGCAGGACTAGCGGGAGGAAGACCCAGTACTTC. This translates into CASSRTSGRKTQYF.

The rearrangement joins TRBV6-5 to TRBJ2-1; TRBD1 matches 8 bases. The ends lost 5 bases at V and 4 bases at J; junction bases unmatched: 7. This CDR3 contains 15 residues. Germline lookup yields CDR1 MNHEY and CDR2 SVGAGI. DNA for the CDR3: TGTGCCAGCAGTACAACAGGGGGAAGGTACAATGAGCAGTTCTTC. It encodes CASSTTGGRYNEQFF.

This clone was seen a few times. This chain joins TRBV7-9 and TRBJ1-4; the match to TRBD1 covers 10 bases. The CDR3 totals 16 residues. The germline V gene has CDR1 SEHNR and CDR2 FQNEAQ (reference sequence). J was trimmed by 8 bases and V by 2 bases; bases with no gene match: 8. The CDR3 spells CASSLFRGQGDEKLFF. The CDR3 DNA is TGTGCCAGCAGCTTATTTAGAGGACAGGGGGACGAAAAACTGTTTTTT.

The V and J genes are TRBV9 and TRBJ1-4, with D hard to call. With 5 bases removed from V and 5 bases from J, the gap between germline ends came to 19 bases. CDR1 and CDR2 from the germline V gene are SGDLS and YYNGEE. The CDR3 has 16 amino acids. CDR3 DNA: TGTGCCAGCAGTGATCCCCTTCTGCCGGGAAATGAAAAACTGTTTTTT. Translated: CASSDPLLPGNEKLFF.

The table lists this clone with a few counts. The genes are TRBV27 and TRBJ1-6; TRBD1 is a possible D gene (6 bases). The V gene lost 2 bases and the J gene lost 7 bases, with 15 bases spanning the gap. The CDR3 is 16 residues long. Germline CDR1 reads MNHEY; CDR2 reads SMNVEV (reference sequence). In nucleotides, the CDR3 is TGTGCCAGCAGTTTAACGGGGGGCAGGAAGAATTCACCCCTCCACTTT. This gives the protein CASSLTGGRKNSPLHF.

CDR3 region: CASSQSGRAGQTEAFF. The CDR3 DNA reads as TGCGCCAGCAGTCAATCGGGCCGGGCGGGGCAAACTGAAGCTTTCTTT. The J gene is TRBJ1-1, the V gene TRBV23-1; TRBD1 is a possible D gene (5 bases). TRBV23-1 has ORF status, its function being uncertain. V lost 0 bases and J 5 bases, leaving 16 bases between the germline ends. The CDR3 has 16 amino acids.

The genes are TRBV11-2 and TRBJ2-1, with 10 bases fitting TRBD2. The CDR3 consists of 17 residues. The ends lost 4 bases at V and 3 bases at J; junction bases unmatched: 9. The germline gives CDR1 SGHAT, CDR2 FQNNGV. The CDR3 reads CASSSAGLARNYNEQFF. CDR3 DNA: TGTGCCAGCAGCTCGGCGGGACTAGCGCGGAACTACAATGAGCAGTTCTTC.

The chain uses TRBV7-3 and TRBJ1-1; 9 bases line up with TRBD1. This CDR3 comprises 17 residues. Germline CDR1 SGHTA, CDR2 FQGTGA. J gave up 0 bases and V 1 base, and 6 bases lay outside the gene matches. In DNA, the CDR3 is TGTGCCAGCAGCTTAAACCCGGGACAGGGCATGAACACTGAAGCTTTCTTT. Its translation: CASSLNPGQGMNTEAFF.

The J gene is TRBJ1-2, the V gene TRBV5-1, with 10 nucleotides matching TRBD1. V trimming: 3 bases; J trimming: 3 bases; junction bases outside the gene matches: 8. Germline V lookup: CDR1 SGHRS, CDR2 YFSETQ. CDR3 length equals 16 residues. The CDR3 region has the DNA TGCGCCAGCAGCTCCGGGGGGACAGGGGTGGACTATGGCTACACCTTC. This sequence encodes CASSSGGTGVDYGYTF.

The chain links TRBV7-9 to TRBJ2-7; tentatively, D is TRBD1 (6 bases). Looked up from germline, CDR1 is SEHNR and CDR2 is FQNEAQ (reference sequence). This CDR3 is 15 amino acids long. V gave up 0 bases and J gave up 1 base, with 10 bases separating them. The CDR3 DNA sequence: TGTGCCAGCAGCTTAGCCGAGACAGGATCCTACGAGCAGTACTTC. Protein product: CASSLAETGSYEQYF.

The genes are TRBV7-3 and TRBJ2-5, with 7 nucleotides matching TRBD1. J lost 3 bases, V lost 5 bases, and 6 bases had no gene match. CDR1 and CDR2 from the germline V gene are SGHTA and FQGTGA. The CDR3 is 14 residues long. The CDR3 spells CASSATGNEETQYF. Written as DNA, the CDR3 is TGTGCCAGCAGCGCGACAGGGAATGAAGAGACCCAGTACTTC.

The rearrangement links TRBV6-5 to TRBJ1-2; 11 positions match TRBD1. This CDR3 is built from 16 residues. J lost 4 bases, V lost 2 bases, and 6 bases had no gene match. The germline gives CDR1 MNHEY, CDR2 SVGAGI. The CDR3 coding sequence is TGTGCCAGCAGTTACACCTGGGACAGGGGGATCTATGGCTACACCTTC. This codes for CASSYTWDRGIYGYTF.

This clone appeared once. The chain combines TRBV7-9 with TRBJ2-3; TRBD2 agrees at 8 bases. V shed 8 bases, J shed 2 bases, and the junction held 6 bases outside the gene matches. The CDR3 extends over 14 amino acids. The germline V gene encodes CDR1 SEHNR and CDR2 FQNEAQ (reference sequence). The CDR3 here is CASGKRGLTDTQYF. In DNA form, the CDR3 reads TGTGCCAGCGGAAAGCGGGGGCTCACAGATACGCAGTATTTT.

The chain combines TRBV5-1 with TRBJ2-1; 9 nucleotides line up with TRBD2. Germline CDR1 reads SGHRS; CDR2 reads YFSETQ. The CDR3 covers 16 residues. J lost 0 bases, V lost 0 bases, and 1 base had no gene match. This CDR3 reads CASSLGRGGSYNEQFF. The CDR3 DNA sequence: TGCGCCAGCAGCTTGGGGCGGGGGGGCTCCTACAATGAGCAGTTCTTC.

The chain uses TRBV7-2 and TRBJ1-3; D gene unclear. This CDR3 comprises 15 residues. Trimming stripped 3 bases from V and 0 bases from J, with 9 bases between. From germline, CDR1 is SGHTA and CDR2 FQGNSA. DNA of the CDR3: TGTGCCAGCAGCTTTAACGGGATCTCTGGAAACACCATATATTTT. It encodes CASSFNGISGNTIYF.

The chain carries TRBV14 and TRBJ2-4; 9 nucleotides line up with TRBD2. Germline values: CDR1 SGHDN, CDR2 FVKESK. CDR3 size: 17 residues. Trimming removed 2 bases from V and 1 base from J; junction bases left unmatched: 6. The CDR3 nucleotides read TGTGCCAGCAGCCAATCGGGACTAGCTGACGCCAAAAACATTCAGTACTTC. It specifies CASSQSGLADAKNIQYF. The variable domain in full, with the rest retrieved from reference TRBV14 and TRBJ2-4, is EAGVTQFPSHSVIEKGQTVTLRCDPISGHDNLYWYRRVMGKEIKFLLHFVKESKQDESGMPNNRFLAERTGGTYSTLKVQPAELEDSGVYFCASSQSGLADAKNIQYFGAGTRLSVL.

This clone showed up just once. V and J are TRBV5-8 and TRBJ1-2, with a possible D match to TRBD1 (5 bases). Trimming removed 0 bases at V and 4 bases at J, with 13 bases between. This CDR3 comprises 15 residues. The germline CDR1 and CDR2 sequences are SGHTS and YDEGEE. CDR3 DNA: TGTGCCAGCAGCTTGGCCGGTCCTAGGGGCTATGGCTACACCTTC. Its protein product is CASSLAGPRGYGYTF.

The V call is TRBV3-1 (or the pseudogene TRBV3-2), the J call TRBJ2-5, with no clear D. Per the germline V gene, CDR1 is LGHDT and CDR2 is YNNKEL (reference sequence). Trimming took 0 bases from V and 4 from J, leaving 12 bases between them. CDR3 length equals 15 residues. The CDR3 nucleotides read TGTGCCAGCAGCCAAGATAAGATCTCCAGAGAGACCCAGTACTTC. Protein sequence: CASSQDKISRETQYF.

The CDR3 loop is CASSTGTGRQGTQYF. The CDR3 nucleotides are TGTGCCAGCAGTACCGGGACAGGACGACAGGGGACCCAGTACTTC. The rearrangement links TRBV6-5 to TRBJ2-5; 8 positions match TRBD1. Germline V gene lookup returns CDR1 MNHEY and CDR2 SVGAGI. This CDR3 is built from 15 residues. V shed 5 bases, J shed 7 bases, and the junction held 12 bases outside the gene matches.

V and J are TRBV4-2 and TRBJ1-5; TRBD1 agrees at 7 bases. Unmatched junction bases numbered 5, after V lost 3 bases and J lost 0 bases. CDR3 length: 16 amino acids. The V gene's germline CDR1 is LGHNA and CDR2 YNFKEQ. Written as DNA, the CDR3 is TGTGCCAGCAGCCAGAAGACAGGGAGTAGCAATCAGCCCCAGCATTTT. It encodes CASSQKTGSSNQPQHF.

V is TRBV27 and J is TRBJ1-2; 7 bases are shared with TRBD1. The CDR3 covers 13 residues. Trimming cost V 6 bases and J 6 bases; bases outside gene matches: 7. From germline, CDR1 is MNHEY and CDR2 SMNVEV (reference sequence). The CDR3 DNA is TGTGCCAGCAGACCCCGACAGGGAAATGGCTACACCTTC. It codes for CASRPRQGNGYTF.

The rearrangement joins TRBV14 to TRBJ1-1; TRBD1 matches at 7 bases. V was pared by 4 bases and J by 0 bases, with 5 bases of the junction left unmatched. The CDR3 loop spans 15 amino acids. Germline CDR1 is SGHDN and CDR2 is FVKESK. CDR3 protein: CASSRTDRMNTEAFF. DNA of the CDR3: TGTGCCAGCAGCCGAACGGACAGGATGAACACTGAAGCTTTCTTT.

The table lists this clone with a count of one. This chain connects TRBV7-2 to TRBJ1-5; D is perhaps TRBD1 (6 bases). The germline V gene encodes CDR1 SGHTA and CDR2 FQGNSA. V was cut by 2 bases and J by 7 bases, with 12 bases left in between. The length of the CDR3 is 14 residues. The CDR3 DNA follows: TGTGCCAGCAGCTTACGAAGGACAGCGCAGCCCCAGCATTTT. This codes for CASSLRRTAQPQHF.